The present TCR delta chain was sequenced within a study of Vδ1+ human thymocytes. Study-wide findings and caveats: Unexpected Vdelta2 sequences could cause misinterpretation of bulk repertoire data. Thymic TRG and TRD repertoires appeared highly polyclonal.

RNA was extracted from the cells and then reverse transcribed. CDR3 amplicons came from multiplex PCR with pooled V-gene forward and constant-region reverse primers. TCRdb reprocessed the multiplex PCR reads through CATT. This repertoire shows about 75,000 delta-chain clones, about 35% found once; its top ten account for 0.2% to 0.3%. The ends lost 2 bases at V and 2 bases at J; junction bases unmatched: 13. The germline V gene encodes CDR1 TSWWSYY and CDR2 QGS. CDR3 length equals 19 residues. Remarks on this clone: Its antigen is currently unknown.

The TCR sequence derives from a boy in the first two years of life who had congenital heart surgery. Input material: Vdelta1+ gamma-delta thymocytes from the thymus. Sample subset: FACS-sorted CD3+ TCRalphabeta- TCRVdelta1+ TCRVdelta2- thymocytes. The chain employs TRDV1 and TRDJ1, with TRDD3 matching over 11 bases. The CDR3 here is CALGEGDYWGIGCTDKLIF. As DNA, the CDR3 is TGTGCTCTTGGGGAAGGGGACTACTGGGGGATAGGTTGTACCGATAAACTCATCTTT.